The clone carrying this T cell receptor beta chain was found a few times. These data come from a study of blood T cell repertoires in COVID-19. About the research overall: The United States, Italy and Spain were the sources of the acute and convalescent COVID-19 samples.

Per the original data handling: Amplified reference gene primers provided the basis for estimating nucleated cell counts. The protocol was immunoSEQ multiplex PCR, while the TCRdb copy is restricted to in-frame clones and leaves out a portion. The DNA gave D and trimming, while V, J and clone size come from that table. Of some 240,000 clones in the sample, 70% to 90% are singletons; the top ten hold roughly 12%. The V end was cut by 6 bases, the J end by 0 bases, with 12 bases between. In germline, CDR1 is LNHDA, CDR2 SQIVND (reference sequence). The CDR3 covers 16 residues. The TCR originated in a human donor in a cohort sampled during active COVID-19. The chain has TRBV19 and TRBJ2-6; perhaps TRBD2 as D (5 bases). Sequencing was performed on peripheral blood. CDR3 sequence reads: CASSPKRDSGANVLTF. The CDR3 DNA reads TGTGCCAGTAGCCCCAAACGGGACTCTGGGGCCAACGTCCTGACTTTC.